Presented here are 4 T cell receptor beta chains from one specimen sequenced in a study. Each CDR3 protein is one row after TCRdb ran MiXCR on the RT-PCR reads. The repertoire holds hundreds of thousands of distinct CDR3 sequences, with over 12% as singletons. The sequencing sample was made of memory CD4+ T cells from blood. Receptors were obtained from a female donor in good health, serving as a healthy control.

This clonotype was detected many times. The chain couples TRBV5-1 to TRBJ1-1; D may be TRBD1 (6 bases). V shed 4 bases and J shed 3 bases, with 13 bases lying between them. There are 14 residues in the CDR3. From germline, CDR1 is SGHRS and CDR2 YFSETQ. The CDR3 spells CASSLQGGDTEAFF. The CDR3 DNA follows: TGCGCCAGCAGCCTACAGGGCGGGGACACTGAAGCTTTCTTT. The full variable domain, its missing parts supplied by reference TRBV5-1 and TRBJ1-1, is KAGVTQTPRYLIKTRGQQVTLSCSPISGHRSVSWYQQTPGQGLQFLFEYFSETQRNKGNFPGRFSGRQFSNSRSEMNVSTLELGDSALYLCASSLQGGDTEAFFGQGTRLTVV.

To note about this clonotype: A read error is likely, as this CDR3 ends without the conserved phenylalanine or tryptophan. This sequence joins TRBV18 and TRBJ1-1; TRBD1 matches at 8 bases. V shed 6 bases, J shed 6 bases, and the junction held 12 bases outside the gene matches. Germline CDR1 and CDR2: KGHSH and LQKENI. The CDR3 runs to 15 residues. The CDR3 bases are TGTGCCAGCTCGCAATCTGGACAGGGTAGGTCTGAAGCTTTCTCT. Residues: CASSQSGQGRSEAFS.

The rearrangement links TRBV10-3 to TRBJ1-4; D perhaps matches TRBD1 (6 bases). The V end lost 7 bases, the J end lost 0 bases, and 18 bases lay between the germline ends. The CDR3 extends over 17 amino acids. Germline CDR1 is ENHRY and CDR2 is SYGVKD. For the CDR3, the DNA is TGTGCCATCAACGGAGGGGGGGCAGGTGCAACTAATGAAAAACTGTTTTTT. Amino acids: CAINGGGAGATNEKLFF.

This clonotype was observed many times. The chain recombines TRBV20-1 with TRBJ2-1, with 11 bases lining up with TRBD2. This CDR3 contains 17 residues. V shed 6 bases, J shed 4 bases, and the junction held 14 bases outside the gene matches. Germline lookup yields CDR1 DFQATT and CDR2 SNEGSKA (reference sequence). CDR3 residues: CSAPGASGRKAYNEQFF. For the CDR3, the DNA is TGCAGTGCCCCAGGGGCTAGCGGGAGGAAAGCATACAATGAGCAGTTCTTC.